Below, one TCR beta chain is given with its context. Authors' processing steps: Reference gene primer amplification gave estimated nucleated cell counts. Sequencing was performed with immunoSEQ multiplex PCR; in TCRdb, only in-frame clones are kept and a portion is missing. The V and J calls and the clone size are those of that table, but D and trimming were determined from the DNA. The sample contains around 370,000 clones, around nine tenths of which appear only once. This specimen comes from a study of blood T cell repertoires in COVID-19. As for the study in general: COVID-19 samples from acute and convalescent phases originated in the United States, Italy and Spain. Sample material is recorded as cDNA or gDNA derived from T cells, B-cell-depleted T cells, or PBMCs.

Trimming took 0 bases from V and 6 from J; bases not matched to a gene: 11. Germline CDR1 is SGHAT and CDR2 is FQNNGV. This CDR3 spans 17 amino acids. This chain joins TRBV11-2 and TRBJ1-2; 9 bases map to TRBD1. The material sequenced was peripheral blood. This receptor was taken from a woman under 30 who had recovered from COVID-19. CDR3: CASSLERHGQGTHGYTF. The CDR3, as DNA: TGTGCCAGCAGCTTAGAACGGCACGGACAGGGGACCCATGGCTACACCTTC.